This T cell receptor (beta chain) was recovered during a study of T cells after posttransplantation cyclophosphamide (dated by TCRdb to about 2016). At the level of the whole study: Using TRB sequencing, the study followed how the T cell repertoire reconstituted after myeloablative bone marrow transplantation in which posttransplantation cyclophosphamide served as GVHD prophylaxis. Antigen receptor sequencing was done on samples from a few dozen PTCy-treated patients and from approximately 15 related bone marrow donors of those patients. Blood from every one of the approximately 30 PTCy patients who had 1-year posttransplant specimens underwent TRB sequencing. TRB sequencing was also done on up to about 3 additional blood samples from 2 to 5.2 years after transplant in 3 patients, and on pretransplant blood from 4 patients. Because TRA and TRB clonality were tightly correlated in fewer than 10 samples, subsequent TCR analyses were focused on TRB only. Public TRB sequences were queried against a database of over 3,000 sequences associated with responses to pathogens, tumor antigens, self-antigens and alloantigens. Findings and caveats that apply to the study as a whole: The TRB repertoires of T cells infiltrating skin or GI tract showed only limited overlap with the TRB repertoires of T cells in blood. Across roughly 48 patients, TRB clonality was highly associated with recipient CMV seropositivity and CMV reactivation, and diversity in PTCy patients was similar to diversity in CNI/methotrexate controls. Donor-recipient similarity was low at 1-2 months but increased during the first year, and donor CD8+ memory clones often dominated later blood repertoires.

The meaning of the sample's treatment or condition label: high-dose cyclophosphamide on days +3 and +4 as single-agent GVHD prophylaxis. Patients in the PTCy group got busulfan and fludarabine conditioning, a marrow graft from a related or unrelated donor, and cyclophosphamide on days +3 and +4. The PTCy-treated patients were enrolled in a prospective multi-institutional clinical trial. Peripheral blood and bone marrow mononuclear cells were isolated by Ficoll-Hypaque density centrifugation and were cryopreserved. Genomic DNA was used for TRB sequencing, which was performed with the immunoSEQ assay at survey resolution or with the hsTCRB kit. For the original study's pipeline: The immunoSEQ software handled initial read processing, and the LymphoSeq R package was used for repertoire analyses. Clonality was computed as 1 minus normalized Shannon entropy, and a Gini coefficient was also calculated for each TRB dataset. Phenotypes of unsorted samples were inferred by mapping TRB sequences from sorted subsets of the recipient or donor onto the same recipient's unsorted samples. In its TCRdb copy, this immuneACCESS table keeps in-frame sequences only and misses some clones. Where compared with another copy, unresolved V genes explain less than half of these, and the others have no known cause. V, J and clone size reflect that table, while D and trimming were determined from the DNA. This sample holds some 43,000 clones; 90% were observed only once. In total, the top ten clones hold roughly 2.5% of the sample.

On this clone: The clone's antigen remains unknown. Qualities for individual bases were not recorded, and no much larger clone is one base off.

The material was PBMCs, obtained around 63 days after allogeneic stem cell transplant with posttransplant cyclophosphamide. This sequence originates from a male patient between 60 and 69 years old who received an allogeneic stem cell transplant from a related donor and was CMV-positive. Following transplantation, T cells from the graft donor may be among those present.

Here is the DNA: TGTGCCAGCAACCGACAGGGGTTCACAGATACGCAGTATTTT. It specifies CASNRQGFTDTQYF. In this chain, TRBV5-6 is recombined with TRBJ2-3, and 8 junction bases match TRBD1. Relative to germline, V is missing 6 bases and J is missing 2 bases, with 5 bases of the junction outside any gene match. CDR3 length: 14 amino acids, cysteine to phenylalanine. Only the CDR3 DNA stays, 42 bases, in frame from base 1. From the germline V gene, CDR1 is SGHDT and CDR2 is YYEEEE.